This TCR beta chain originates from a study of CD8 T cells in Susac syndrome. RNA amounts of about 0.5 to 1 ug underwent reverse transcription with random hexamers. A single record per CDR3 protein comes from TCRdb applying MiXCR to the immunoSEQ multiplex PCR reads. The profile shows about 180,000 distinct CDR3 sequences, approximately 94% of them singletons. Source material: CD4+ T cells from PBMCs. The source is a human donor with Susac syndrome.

CDR3 sequence reads: CASSASSYEQYF. The DNA for the CDR3 is TGTGCCAGCAGCGCCAGCTCCTACGAGCAGTACTTC. The chain employs TRBV14 and TRBJ2-7; D is undetermined. Germline CDR1 SGHDN, CDR2 FVKESK. This CDR3 has 12 residues. Trimming took 5 bases from V and 0 from J, leaving 5 bases between them.